This entry lists 9 T cell receptor beta chains sequenced from one sample in a study of cytomegalovirus exposure and HLA in healthy donors. The PCR employed 60 Vbeta primers together with 13 Jbeta primers. The protocol was immunoSEQ multiplex PCR, while the TCRdb copy is restricted to in-frame clones and leaves out a portion. The data show some 110,000 clones, roughly three quarters seen once. Input material: PBMCs. The receptor set was obtained from a man in his forties or fifties in good health and CMV-seropositive.

The genes are TRBV7-2 and TRBJ1-2; D is undetermined. Germline V gives CDR1 SGHTA, CDR2 FQGNSA. The CDR3 extends over 14 amino acids. Deletions cut 6 bases from V and 4 bases from J, with 15 bases between. This CDR3 reads CASSPPFASYGYTF. CDR3 coding DNA: TGTGCCAGCAGTCCACCTTTTGCCAGCTATGGCTACACCTTC.

The chain joins TRBV14 to TRBJ1-2; D may be TRBD1 (5 bases). CDR3 length equals 14 residues. Germline loops: CDR1 SGHDN, CDR2 FVKESK. Trimming took off 0 bases at V and 0 bases at J, with 5 bases between the two ends. CDR3 sequence: CASSQETANYGYTF. The CDR3 nucleotides read TGTGCCAGCAGCCAAGAGACAGCTAACTATGGCTACACCTTC.

The rearrangement joins TRBV5-1 to TRBJ1-5; D is ambiguous. This CDR3 contains 16 residues. V dropped 0 bases and J dropped 12 bases, with 22 bases sitting between them. Germline assignment: CDR1 SGHRS and CDR2 YFSETQ. The CDR3 sequence is CASSLGVGAILELQHF. DNA for the CDR3: TGCGCCAGCAGCTTGGGAGTCGGAGCAATTCTTGAGCTCCAGCATTTT.

J is TRBJ2-7 and V is TRBV4-2; a weak D match, TRBD2 (5 bases). Germline V lookup: CDR1 LGHNA, CDR2 YNFKEQ. Trimming removed 1 base at V and 2 bases at J, with 15 bases between. This CDR3 has 16 amino acids. CDR3 in amino acids: CASSQGSSGYPYEQYF. The DNA of the CDR3 is TGTGCCAGCAGCCAAGGTTCGAGCGGCTACCCCTACGAGCAGTACTTC.

This clone was recorded once. The rearrangement links TRBV4-1 to TRBJ2-5; the D gene is possibly TRBD2 (6 bases). Germline V lookup: CDR1 MGHRA, CDR2 YSYEKL. With 1 base removed from V and 9 bases from J, the gap between germline ends came to 21 bases. There are 16 residues in the CDR3. As DNA, the CDR3 is TGCGCCAGCAGCCAAGCGTCTAGCGAGTCCTCGAGGGCCCAGTACTTC. This translates into CASSQASSESSRAQYF.

The rearrangement uses TRBV18 and TRBJ1-2; D possibly corresponds to TRBD1 (5 bases). The CDR3 length is 13 residues. Trimming stripped 0 bases from V and 7 bases from J, with 9 bases between. Germline V gene sequence: CDR1 KGHSH, CDR2 LQKENI. CDR3 DNA: TGTGCCAGCTCACCACCAGGGGCTGGTGGCTACACCTTC. This sequence encodes CASSPPGAGGYTF.

This chain joins TRBV6-1 and TRBJ2-5, with 7 bases fitting TRBD1. The J call may not be correct, given that the DNA end is closer to TRBJ2-7. The CDR3 loop spans 12 amino acids. Germline CDR1 MNHNS, CDR2 SASEGT. The CDR3 spells CASRDRPYEQYF. CDR3 nucleotides: TGTGCCAGCAGGGACAGGCCCTACGAGCAGTACTTC.

CDR3: CASSPTGDLYGYTF. CDR3 in DNA: TGTGCCAGCTCACCTACGGGGGATCTTTATGGCTACACCTTC. This chain connects TRBV18 to TRBJ1-2, with D possibly TRBD1 on 5 matching bases. The CDR3 contains 14 residues. The V end was cut by 3 bases, the J end by 5 bases, with 13 bases between. CDR1 is KGHSH, CDR2 LQKENI, per germline.

The V and J genes are TRBV7-9 and TRBJ2-7; 9 positions agree with TRBD1. Germline lookup yields CDR1 SEHNR and CDR2 FQNEAQ (reference sequence). Trimming at V came to 5 bases and at J to 6 bases, leaving 11 bases not matched to a gene. This CDR3 is 15 amino acids long. The DNA for the CDR3 is TGTGCCAGCAGCGTCGGGACAGGGAGGTTCCGCGAGCAGTACTTC. Translation: CASSVGTGRFREQYF.